The rows below give T cell receptor beta chains drawn from one sample of a study of technical replicates of blood from a handful of donors. Sequenced by immunoSEQ multiplex PCR; TCRdb stores in-frame clones only, minus some. The data show approximately 11,000 clones, roughly 94% seen once. Sequenced material: PBMCs. Every receptor here comes from a human donor in good health. CDR3s include the opening cysteine and the closing phenylalanine or tryptophan. Fields, in order: J gene, clone size, V gene, D gene, CDR3 DNA, CDR3 protein. D genes are given only for firm matches. Some rows mark clone size as missing; the rest say once, few, many or name a class of expanded clone.

j_call: TRBJ2-1; clone_size: NA; v_call: TRBV7-8; d_call: TRBD2; cdr3_nt: TGTGCCAGCAGCTTAGCGGGACTAGCGGGAGGGTTCGATGAGCAGTTCTTC; cdr3_aa: CASSLAGLAGGFDEQFF
j_call: TRBJ2-3; clone_size: NA; v_call: TRBV19; d_call: TRBD1; cdr3_nt: TGTGCCAGTAAACCGACAGGGACAGATACGCAGTATTTT; cdr3_aa: CASKPTGTDTQYF
j_call: TRBJ2-1; clone_size: once; v_call: TRBV13; d_call: NA; cdr3_nt: TGTGCCAGCAGCTTAGGCGCCGGGACTGGGGATTACAATGAGCAGTTCTTC; cdr3_aa: CASSLGAGTGDYNEQFF
j_call: TRBJ2-7; clone_size: NA; v_call: TRBV27; d_call: TRBD2; cdr3_nt: TGTGCCAGCAGCCCCGTTCGGCCGGGAGGAGTCAACGAGCAGTACTTC; cdr3_aa: CASSPVRPGGVNEQYF
j_call: TRBJ1-4; clone_size: NA; v_call: TRBV30; d_call: NA; cdr3_nt: TGTGCCTGGAGCCCGGGGGTGGAAAAACTGTTTTTT; cdr3_aa: CAWSPGVEKLFF
j_call: TRBJ2-1; clone_size: NA; v_call: TRBV29-1; d_call: TRBD2; cdr3_nt: TGCAGCGTTTTTCCGCCGACTAGCCTATACAATGAGCAGTTCTTC; cdr3_aa: CSVFPPTSLYNEQFF
j_call: TRBJ2-5; clone_size: NA; v_call: TRBV5-1; d_call: NA; cdr3_nt: TGCGCCAGCAGTCTTGACCAAGAGACCCAGTACTTC; cdr3_aa: CASSLDQETQYF
j_call: TRBJ2-1; clone_size: NA; v_call: TRBV2; d_call: NA; cdr3_nt: TGTGCCAGCAGTCCAGGCCCGGCTGGGGCAAGCCACAATGAGCAGTTCTTC; cdr3_aa: CASSPGPAGASHNEQFF
j_call: TRBJ2-3; clone_size: NA; v_call: TRBV6-4; d_call: TRBD2; cdr3_nt: TGTGCCAGCAGTGACTCTAGCGGGAGGGCCACAGATACGCAGTATTTT; cdr3_aa: CASSDSSGRATDTQYF
j_call: TRBJ2-5; clone_size: NA; v_call: TRBV10-3; d_call: NA; cdr3_nt: TGTGCCATCAGTGAGCAAGACACATCCCAGTACTTC; cdr3_aa: CAISEQDTSQYF
j_call: TRBJ2-3; clone_size: NA; v_call: TRBV7-2; d_call: TRBD2; cdr3_nt: TGTGCCAGCAGCCGAGGACTAGCGGGAGGTTCAGATACGCAGTATTTT; cdr3_aa: CASSRGLAGGSDTQYF
j_call: TRBJ1-2; clone_size: NA; v_call: TRBV5-4; d_call: TRBD1; cdr3_nt: TGTGCCAGCAGCGGGGGACAGGGCCTTTTGGGCTATGGCTACACCTTC; cdr3_aa: CASSGGQGLLGYGYTF
j_call: TRBJ2-7; clone_size: few; v_call: TRBV6-5; d_call: TRBD2; cdr3_nt: TGTGCCAGCAGCCCTCTTGCAGCGGGGGACTACGAGCAGTACTTC; cdr3_aa: CASSPLAAGDYEQYF
j_call: TRBJ2-3; clone_size: NA; v_call: TRBV27; d_call: TRBD2; cdr3_nt: TGTGCCAGCAGTTCCCGACTAGCGGGAGGATGGACAGATACGCAGTATTTT; cdr3_aa: CASSSRLAGGWTDTQYF
j_call: TRBJ2-1; clone_size: NA; v_call: TRBV11-2; d_call: NA; cdr3_nt: TGTGCCAGCAGCTACGGAATGGGAGGAGGTGAGCAGTTCTTC; cdr3_aa: CASSYGMGGGEQFF
j_call: TRBJ1-4; clone_size: NA; v_call: TRBV15; d_call: NA; cdr3_nt: TGTGCCACCAGCAGAGGGCAGTCGCCTAATGAAAAACTGTTTTTT; cdr3_aa: CATSRGQSPNEKLFF
j_call: TRBJ1-2; clone_size: NA; v_call: TRBV7-8; d_call: NA; cdr3_nt: TGTGCCAGCAGCCCCTATACAGGGCTAAATGGCTACACCTTC; cdr3_aa: CASSPYTGLNGYTF
j_call: TRBJ2-2; clone_size: NA; v_call: TRBV30; d_call: NA; cdr3_nt: TGTGCCTGGAAGGCGGTCGGGGAGCTGTTTTTT; cdr3_aa: CAWKAVGELFF
j_call: TRBJ1-3; clone_size: NA; v_call: TRBV7-9; d_call: NA; cdr3_nt: TGTGCCAGCAGCATGCAACTGACAGGCTCTGGAAACACCATATATTTT; cdr3_aa: CASSMQLTGSGNTIYF
j_call: TRBJ2-7; clone_size: NA; v_call: TRBV2; d_call: TRBD1; cdr3_nt: TGTGCCAGCAGATTAGACAGGGGGGTACTCTACGAGCAGTACTTC; cdr3_aa: CASRLDRGVLYEQYF
j_call: TRBJ2-1; clone_size: NA; v_call: TRBV6-5; d_call: NA; cdr3_nt: TGTGCCAGCAGTTATCCGAGCGGAGGGGGGGAGGATGAGCAGTTCTTC; cdr3_aa: CASSYPSGGGEDEQFF
j_call: TRBJ2-3; clone_size: NA; v_call: TRBV5-8; d_call: NA; cdr3_nt: TGTGCCAGCAGCCAAGCGGGACAGGCCTCAGATACGCAGTATTTT; cdr3_aa: CASSQAGQASDTQYF
j_call: TRBJ1-1; clone_size: NA; v_call: TRBV5-1; d_call: NA; cdr3_nt: TGCGCCAGCAGCTTGGACAGGTCCAACACTGAAGCTTTCTTT; cdr3_aa: CASSLDRSNTEAFF
j_call: TRBJ2-7; clone_size: NA; v_call: TRBV6-6; d_call: TRBD2; cdr3_nt: TGTGCCAGCGCTATAGCGGGAGGTTCCTCCTACGAGCAGTACTTC; cdr3_aa: CASAIAGGSSYEQYF
j_call: TRBJ1-1; clone_size: NA; v_call: TRBV6-5; d_call: NA; cdr3_nt: TGTGCCAGCAGCCCGGCGGTGAACACTGAAGCTTTCTTT; cdr3_aa: CASSPAVNTEAFF
j_call: TRBJ2-3; clone_size: NA; v_call: TRBV5-1; d_call: NA; cdr3_nt: TGCGCCAGCAGCTTGGGACAGCGCGGGGCAGATACGCAGTATTTT; cdr3_aa: CASSLGQRGADTQYF
j_call: TRBJ2-1; clone_size: NA; v_call: TRBV6-1; d_call: TRBD2; cdr3_nt: TGTGCCAGCAGTCCAGGACTAGGGGACAATGAGCAGTTCTTC; cdr3_aa: CASSPGLGDNEQFF
j_call: TRBJ2-3; clone_size: NA; v_call: TRBV7-8; d_call: NA; cdr3_nt: TGTGCCAGCAGCCCCCGGGCGGGATTCACAGATACGCAGTATTTT; cdr3_aa: CASSPRAGFTDTQYF
j_call: TRBJ2-7; clone_size: NA; v_call: TRBV14; d_call: TRBD2; cdr3_nt: TGTGCCAGCAGCCAAACCGGGACTAGCGGGGCCGAGCAGTACTTC; cdr3_aa: CASSQTGTSGAEQYF
j_call: TRBJ1-4; clone_size: NA; v_call: TRBV25-1; d_call: TRBD1; cdr3_nt: TGTGCCAGCAGTGAATATGGGACAGGGGGTGCCAGAGGTGAAAAACTGTTTTTT; cdr3_aa: CASSEYGTGGARGEKLFF
j_call: TRBJ2-4; clone_size: NA; v_call: TRBV7-9; d_call: NA; cdr3_nt: TGTGCCAGCAGCTCTCCGGGTAGAGGGGCCAAAAACATTCAGTACTTC; cdr3_aa: CASSSPGRGAKNIQYF
j_call: TRBJ1-5; clone_size: NA; v_call: TRBV6-1; d_call: TRBD1; cdr3_nt: TGTGCCAGCAGTTGGACAGGGAGGCTCGATCAGCCCCAGCATTTT; cdr3_aa: CASSWTGRLDQPQHF
j_call: TRBJ2-1; clone_size: NA; v_call: TRBV6-5; d_call: TRBD2; cdr3_nt: TGTGCCAGCAACCCCCGACGGGGGGTTGGACAGTTCTTC; cdr3_aa: CASNPRRGVGQFF
j_call: TRBJ1-4; clone_size: NA; v_call: TRBV7-9; d_call: NA; cdr3_nt: TGTGCCAGCGGGGCGTTCACTAATGAAAAACTGTTTTTT; cdr3_aa: CASGAFTNEKLFF
j_call: TRBJ2-2; clone_size: NA; v_call: TRBV15; d_call: NA; cdr3_nt: TGTGCCACCAGCAGAGGGGACACCAACACCGGGGAGCTGTTTTTT; cdr3_aa: CATSRGDTNTGELFF
j_call: TRBJ2-5; clone_size: NA; v_call: TRBV6-1; d_call: TRBD2; cdr3_nt: TGTGCCAGCAGAAAAGGGACTAGCGGGAAAGAGACCCAGTACTTC; cdr3_aa: CASRKGTSGKETQYF
j_call: TRBJ2-3; clone_size: NA; v_call: TRBV5-1; d_call: NA; cdr3_nt: TGCGCCAGCAGCGGGGGGACTTTTTCTAGCACAGATACGCAGTATTTT; cdr3_aa: CASSGGTFSSTDTQYF
j_call: TRBJ1-2; clone_size: NA; v_call: TRBV11-2; d_call: NA; cdr3_nt: TGTGCCAGCAGCTCCCTGGACAGATCTAAGTATGGCTACACCTTC; cdr3_aa: CASSSLDRSKYGYTF
j_call: TRBJ2-5; clone_size: once; v_call: TRBV5-1; d_call: TRBD2; cdr3_nt: TGCGCCAGCAGCTTCCAAACGGGGGGAGAGGTGGAGACCCAGTACTTC; cdr3_aa: CASSFQTGGEVETQYF
j_call: TRBJ2-1; clone_size: NA; v_call: TRBV11-3; d_call: NA; cdr3_nt: TGTGCCAGCAGCTTAGATAGTAGCGCAACCGGCAATGAGCAGTTCTTC; cdr3_aa: CASSLDSSATGNEQFF
j_call: TRBJ2-2; clone_size: NA; v_call: TRBV15; d_call: TRBD2; cdr3_nt: TGTGCCACCAGCAGTAGACTAGCGGGGGGAACGGCCGGGGAGCTGTTTTTT; cdr3_aa: CATSSRLAGGTAGELFF
j_call: TRBJ2-1; clone_size: NA; v_call: TRBV9; d_call: NA; cdr3_nt: TGTGCCAGCAGCGTAGGTGGGACTCGAAATGAGCAGTTCTTC; cdr3_aa: CASSVGGTRNEQFF
j_call: TRBJ2-1; clone_size: NA; v_call: TRBV20-1; d_call: NA; cdr3_nt: TGCAGTGCTAGAGAGAGCAATGAGCAGTTCTTC; cdr3_aa: CSARESNEQFF
j_call: TRBJ2-3; clone_size: NA; v_call: TRBV10-2; d_call: NA; cdr3_nt: TGCGCCAGCAGGGCAGGGGCACAGATTACGCAGTATTTT; cdr3_aa: CASRAGAQITQYF
j_call: TRBJ2-7; clone_size: NA; v_call: TRBV2; d_call: TRBD1; cdr3_nt: TGTGCCAGCAGTTCGGACAGGGCCTCCTACGAGCAGTACTTC; cdr3_aa: CASSSDRASYEQYF
j_call: TRBJ1-5; clone_size: once; v_call: TRBV18; d_call: NA; cdr3_nt: TGTGCCAGCTCACCTCCGTATAGCAATCAGCCCCAGCATTTT; cdr3_aa: CASSPPYSNQPQHF
j_call: TRBJ2-5; clone_size: NA; v_call: TRBV27; d_call: TRBD2; cdr3_nt: TGTGCCAGCAGCCACCGAACCTCCTGGACTAGGGTAGAGACCCAGTACTTC; cdr3_aa: CASSHRTSWTRVETQYF
j_call: TRBJ1-1; clone_size: NA; v_call: TRBV6-1; d_call: NA; cdr3_nt: TGTGCCAGCAGCCTGGAGATGAACACTGAAGCTTTCTTT; cdr3_aa: CASSLEMNTEAFF
j_call: TRBJ2-7; clone_size: NA; v_call: TRBV2; d_call: TRBD1; cdr3_nt: TGTGCCAGCAGGAACAGGGGGCTATCGTACGAGCAGTACTTC; cdr3_aa: CASRNRGLSYEQYF
j_call: TRBJ1-1; clone_size: NA; v_call: TRBV12-1; d_call: NA; cdr3_nt: TGTGCCAGCAGCTTTGCGCCCCCCGGGGCTGAAGCTTTCTTT; cdr3_aa: CASSFAPPGAEAFF
j_call: TRBJ2-1; clone_size: NA; v_call: TRBV30; d_call: NA; cdr3_nt: TGTGCCTGGACTCCCTCCGGGACCTACAATGAGCAGTTCTTC; cdr3_aa: CAWTPSGTYNEQFF
j_call: TRBJ2-3; clone_size: NA; v_call: TRBV10-2; d_call: NA; cdr3_nt: TGCGCCAGCTTCCTCTCTGGCACAGATACGCAGTATTTT; cdr3_aa: CASFLSGTDTQYF
j_call: TRBJ2-5; clone_size: once; v_call: TRBV5-1; d_call: NA; cdr3_nt: TGCGCCAGCAGCTTCAGCGGCGGGGAGACCCAGTACTTC; cdr3_aa: CASSFSGGETQYF
j_call: TRBJ2-7; clone_size: NA; v_call: TRBV2; d_call: TRBD2; cdr3_nt: TGTGCCAGCAGGGTGGGACTAGCGGGAGCAGGGGAGCAGTACTTC; cdr3_aa: CASRVGLAGAGEQYF
j_call: TRBJ1-2; clone_size: NA; v_call: TRBV27; d_call: NA; cdr3_nt: TGTGCCAGCAGTTTAAACCAGGGGTCCATGGCCTACACCTTC; cdr3_aa: CASSLNQGSMAYTF